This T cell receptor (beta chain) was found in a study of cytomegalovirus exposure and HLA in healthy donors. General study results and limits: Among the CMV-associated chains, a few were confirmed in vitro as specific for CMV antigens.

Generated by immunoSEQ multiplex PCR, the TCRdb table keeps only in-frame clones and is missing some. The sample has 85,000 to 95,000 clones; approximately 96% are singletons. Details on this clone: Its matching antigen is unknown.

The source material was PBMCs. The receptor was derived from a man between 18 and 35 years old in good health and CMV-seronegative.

The CDR3 DNA sequence: TGTGCCAGCAGCAAAGAGGGCTCACAAAGTGTGAACACTGAAGCTTTCTTT. This codes for CASSKEGSQSVNTEAFF. The V and J genes are TRBV7-3 and TRBJ1-1; D gene ambiguous. With 5 bases removed from V and 0 bases from J, the gap between germline ends came to 19 bases. The CDR3 covers 17 residues. Per the germline V gene, CDR1 is SGHTA and CDR2 is FQGTGA.